This T cell receptor (beta chain) is drawn from a study of shared clonotypes between healthy human individuals. Germline V gene data show CDR1 as LNHNV and CDR2 as YYDKDF (reference sequence). The V segment lost 4 bases and the J segment 5 bases; nucleotides outside the gene matches: 3. The CDR3 is made up of 14 amino acids. CD45RO negativity and positive selection for CCR7 defined naive CD8 cells, a population that excluded terminally differentiated effector memory CD45RA+ cells. Here immunoSEQ multiplex PCR was the method, and the copy in TCRdb shows in-frame clones only, minus some. Of approximately 740,000 clones listed, around 92% are singletons.

Sequenced input: naive CD8+ T cells sorted from blood. This TCR came from a man younger than 40 in good health. The chain carries TRBV15 and TRBJ2-4; 9 positions match TRBD2. CDR3 residues: CATSTSGDENIQYF. CDR3 DNA: TGTGCCACCAGCACTAGCGGGGACGAAAACATTCAGTACTTC.